This entry lists 25 T cell receptor beta chains sequenced from one sample in a study of OX40 agonist ivuxolimab in advanced cancers. Receptor amplification or capture employed the immunoSEQ multiplex PCR assay. Sourced from immuneACCESS, this table was stored by TCRdb with only in-frame sequences that have V and J called. A share of the clones is absent; for the studies checked, an unresolved V gene accounts for under half, and the remainder has no known explanation. The sample data list around 95,000 clones, and 85% to 95% of these were observed just once. The ten largest account for around 0.25% of the sample. Sequenced material: CD4+ or CD8+ T cells sorted from blood, taken in a trial of the OX40 agonist ivuxolimab. The receptors shown here come from an adult with an advanced solid tumor such as melanoma, head and neck, liver or kidney cancer.

The rearrangement uses TRBV30 and TRBJ2-3, with D possibly called TRBD1 or TRBD2 (5 bases each). Germline assignment: CDR1 GTSNPN and CDR2 SVGIG (reference sequence). Trimming cost V 3 bases and J 2 bases, with 9 bases left between them. CDR3 length equals 13 residues. CDR3 DNA: TGTGCCTGGAGCCGGGACCTCACAGATACGCAGTATTTT. Translation: CAWSRDLTDTQYF.

The V gene is TRBV7-2, the J gene TRBJ2-1, with 10 nucleotides matching TRBD2. V shed 5 bases, J shed 9 bases, and the junction held 10 bases outside the gene matches. The CDR3 has 15 amino acids. Per the germline V gene, CDR1 is SGHTA and CDR2 is FQGNSA. The CDR3 nucleotides read TGTGCCAGCAGCCCAAGAGCGGGGGGGCCTAGTGAGCAGTTCTTC. It translates to CASSPRAGGPSEQFF. Drawing the rest from reference TRBV7-2 and TRBJ2-1, the complete variable domain is GAGVSQSPSNKVTEKGKDVELRCDPISGHTALYWYRQSLGQGLEFLIYFQGNSAPDKSGLPSDRFSAERTGGSVSTLTIQRTQQEDSAVYLCASSPRAGGPSEQFFGPGTRLTVL.

V gene TRBV5-1 combines with J gene TRBJ2-3; tentatively, D is TRBD2 (5 bases). There are 14 residues in the CDR3. From germline, CDR1 is SGHRS and CDR2 YFSETQ. V was shortened by 0 bases and J by 5 bases, with 10 bases between the two germline ends. In nucleotides, the CDR3 is TGCGCCAGCAGCTTGGACGGGAACGGAGATACGCAGTATTTT. It specifies CASSLDGNGDTQYF.

With regard to this clone: This sample includes further DNA sequences coding for the same CDR3. The J gene is TRBJ2-3, the V gene TRBV7-2; TRBD2 matches at 7 bases. V lost 5 bases and J lost 7; bases outside the gene matches: 3. Germline CDR1 and CDR2: SGHTA and FQGNSA. The CDR3 is made up of 12 amino acids. The CDR3 region has the DNA TGTGCCAGCAGCCTCGGGGGGAATACGCAGTATTTT. It translates to CASSLGGNTQYF. Supplemented by reference TRBV7-2 and TRBJ2-3, the full variable domain reads GAGVSQSPSNKVTEKGKDVELRCDPISGHTALYWYRQSLGQGLEFLIYFQGNSAPDKSGLPSDRFSAERTGGSVSTLTIQRTQQEDSAVYLCASSLGGNTQYFGPGTRLTVL.

The rearrangement joins TRBV5-1 to TRBJ1-4; D may be TRBD1 (6 bases). The CDR3 totals 13 residues. Germline V gene data show CDR1 as SGHRS and CDR2 as YFSETQ. The V end lost 2 bases, the J end lost 6 bases, and 8 bases lay between the germline ends. The CDR3 loop reads CASSLGGDEKLFF. CDR3 coding DNA: TGCGCCAGCAGCTTAGGGGGAGATGAAAAACTGTTTTTT.

V usage is TRBV5-1 and J usage is TRBJ2-7; D may be TRBD1 or TRBD2 (5 bases each). V was trimmed by 4 bases and J by 6 bases, leaving 14 bases between them. Germline CDR1 and CDR2: SGHRS and YFSETQ. The CDR3 extends over 13 amino acids. CDR3: CASSGTDSGEQYV. In DNA form, the CDR3 reads TGCGCCAGCAGCGGAACTGACAGCGGCGAGCAGTACGTC.

This rearrangement joins TRBV6-5 to TRBJ1-1; 8 bases match TRBD1. The germline gives CDR1 MNHEY, CDR2 SVGAGI. Losses at the gene ends were 6 bases for V and 4 bases for J; bases not matched to a gene: 7. The CDR3 has 14 residues. Written as DNA, the CDR3 is TGTGCCAGCAGGGCCTCAGGGGGCGGCACTGAAGCTTTCTTT. Protein product: CASRASGGGTEAFF.

This chain uses TRBV5-4 with TRBJ1-5, with TRBD1 matching 8 bases. With 2 bases clipped from V and 5 bases from J, the junction kept 6 bases outside the gene matches. The CDR3 extends over 15 amino acids. The germline gives CDR1 SGHNT, CDR2 YYREEE (reference sequence). The DNA of the CDR3 is TGTGCCAGCAGCTTAAACCCAGGGGGCGATCAGCCCCAGCATTTT. Its translation: CASSLNPGGDQPQHF.

J is TRBJ2-5 and V is TRBV18, with 10 bases aligning to TRBD1. In germline, CDR1 is KGHSH, CDR2 LQKENI. The CDR3 has 14 amino acids. V gave up 3 bases and J gave up 3 bases; unmatched junction bases: 1. This CDR3 is CASSPGTGEETQYF. In DNA, the CDR3 is TGTGCCAGCTCACCCGGGACAGGGGAAGAGACCCAGTACTTC.

The chain couples TRBV5-1 to TRBJ1-4; 7 bases match TRBD1. The CDR3 runs to 12 residues. Trimming cost V 3 bases and J 8 bases; bases outside gene matches: 1. Germline values: CDR1 SGHRS, CDR2 YFSETQ. The CDR3 nucleotides are TGCGCCAGCAGCTCACAGGGGGAAAAACTGTTTTTT. This encodes CASSSQGEKLFF.

CDR3 nucleotides: TGCAGCGTTGGCAAGGGTCGCGAGACCCAGTACTTC. Translating gives CSVGKGRETQYF. The rearrangement joins TRBV29-1 to TRBJ2-5, with D hard to call. Trimming left V 4 bases short and J 5 bases short, with 11 bases between. The CDR3 is made up of 12 amino acids. In germline, CDR1 is SQVTM, CDR2 ANQGSEA.

The chain recombines TRBV30 with TRBJ1-1; maybe TRBD1 (5 bases). The CDR3 runs to 13 residues. Germline V gene lookup returns CDR1 GTSNPN and CDR2 SVGIG (reference sequence). V lost 5 bases, J lost 2 bases, and 12 bases lay in between. The CDR3 is CAWETDRNTEAFF. In DNA, the CDR3 is TGTGCCTGGGAGACAGATCGTAACACTGAAGCTTTCTTT.

The chain joins TRBV2 to TRBJ1-5; perhaps TRBD1 as D (5 bases). The CDR3 covers 13 residues. The germline V gene encodes CDR1 SNHLY and CDR2 FYNNEI. With 6 bases removed from V and 3 bases from J, the gap between germline ends came to 9 bases. CDR3 coding DNA: TGTGCCAGCAGAAGACAGTTCAATCAGCCCCAGCATTTT. It specifies CASRRQFNQPQHF.

A remark on this clone: Compared with germline, one end of the junction differs, possibly owing to a read error. The chain employs TRBV6-6 and TRBJ2-5; the D is unclear. The CDR3 totals 15 residues. Germline values: CDR1 MNHNY, CDR2 SVGAGI (reference sequence). CDR3 residues: CASTLINFGGETRYF. DNA for the CDR3: TGTGCCAGCACCCTGATCAACTTTGGCGGTGAGACCCGGTACTTC.

This chain joins TRBV28 and TRBJ1-1; D might be TRBD1 (5 bases). Deletions cut 6 bases from V and 2 bases from J, with 13 bases between. The CDR3 extends over 14 amino acids. Germline CDR1 is MDHEN and CDR2 is SYDVKM. CDR3 DNA sequence: TGTGCCAGCAGACCATTCAGGGTAAACACTGAAGCTTTCTTT. Its protein is CASRPFRVNTEAFF.

The CDR3 sequence: CASSHKTDTQYF. Written as DNA, the CDR3 is TGTGCCAGCTCGCACAAGACAGATACGCAGTATTTT. This sequence joins TRBV18 and TRBJ2-3; D is unclear. Trimming pared 6 bases from V and 3 bases from J, leaving 7 bases between. The V gene's germline CDR1 is KGHSH and CDR2 LQKENI. CDR3 length: 12 amino acids. The variable domain in full, completed from reference TRBV18 and TRBJ2-3, reads NAGVMQNPRHLVRRRGQEARLRCSPMKGHSHVYWYRQLPEEGLKFMVYLQKENIIDESGMPKERFSAEFPKEGPSILRIQQVVRGDSAAYFCASSHKTDTQYFGPGTRLTVL.

The chain has TRBV2 and TRBJ1-5; TRBD1 matches 7 bases. The V and J ends lost 7 bases and 7 bases, in that order; junction bases with no gene match: 10. CDR1 is SNHLY and CDR2 is FYNNEI in the germline V gene. CDR3 length: 14 residues. The CDR3 reads CASKPREGAQPQHF. The CDR3 DNA reads TGTGCCAGCAAACCGAGGGAGGGGGCCCAGCCCCAGCATTTT.

The gene calls are TRBV6-1 and TRBJ2-3; possibly TRBD2 for D (6 bases). The CDR3 is 14 amino acids. Germline V CDR1 and CDR2: MNHNS, SASEGT. V was trimmed by 7 bases and J by 3 bases, leaving 14 bases between them. The CDR3 loop reads CASTYAGPTDTQYF. The CDR3 DNA sequence: TGTGCCAGCACATATGCGGGGCCGACAGATACGCAGTATTTT.

The chain joins TRBV4-2 to TRBJ2-1; 10 nucleotides agree with TRBD2. CDR1 and CDR2 (germline): LGHNA, YNFKEQ. With V trimmed by 1 base and J by 9 bases, 6 bases remained unmatched. This CDR3 spans 15 amino acids. The CDR3 protein is CASSQVAGGELEQFF. The DNA for the CDR3 is TGTGCCAGCAGCCAAGTAGCGGGAGGCGAACTTGAGCAGTTCTTC.

This clone came up once. The rearrangement joins TRBV2 to TRBJ2-1, with D perhaps matching TRBD2 (5 bases). Trimming shortened V by 8 bases and J by 11 bases, and 13 bases separated the two germline ends. Germline assignment: CDR1 SNHLY and CDR2 FYNNEI. The CDR3 spans 11 residues. The CDR3 DNA reads as TGTGCCAGCCAAGACGTCGGGAAGCAGTTCTTC. This sequence encodes CASQDVGKQFF.

Note on this clone: Its ends do not fully match the called genes, so a read error is possible. This rearrangement joins TRBV7-7 to TRBJ2-3; D is possibly TRBD2 (6 bases). This CDR3 has 14 amino acids. From germline, CDR1 is SSHAT and CDR2 FNYEAQ (reference sequence). Here the CDR3 DNA reads TGTGCTAGCAGCAGGACTACCGCGGCAGATACGCAGTATTTT. Encoded protein: CASSRTTAADTQYF.

The chain employs TRBV4-1 and TRBJ2-7, with 9 bases fitting TRBD1. CDR1 and CDR2 from the germline V gene are MGHRA and YSYEKL. The CDR3 is 15 residues long. The V and J ends lost 3 bases and 4 bases, in that order; junction bases with no gene match: 7. The CDR3 DNA sequence: TGCGCCAGCAGCCAGCCGGGACAGGGATTGTACGAGCAGTACTTC. It is translated as CASSQPGQGLYEQYF.

The rearrangement links TRBV4-2 to TRBJ1-4; 7 bases are shared with TRBD1. The CDR3 sequence is 16 residues long. V lost 1 base, J lost 7 bases, and 9 bases stayed unmatched. Germline CDR1 reads LGHNA; CDR2 reads YNFKEQ. The CDR3 here is CASSQALDRVGEKLFF. In DNA form, the CDR3 reads TGTGCCAGCAGCCAAGCCCTCGACAGGGTAGGTGAAAAACTGTTTTTT.

The V gene is TRBV7-8, the J gene TRBJ2-4; D remains ambiguous. The CDR3 is 12 residues long. From germline, CDR1 is SGHVS and CDR2 FQNEAQ. Trimming stripped 5 bases from V and 7 bases from J, with 9 bases between. CDR3 sequence (DNA): TGTGCCAGCAGCCCCCTCTCGAACATTCAGTACTTC. Translated, it gives CASSPLSNIQYF.

The chain carries TRBV27 and TRBJ1-2; tentatively, D is TRBD1 (5 bases). The germline V gene encodes CDR1 MNHEY and CDR2 SMNVEV (reference sequence). This CDR3 spans 16 amino acids. The V end lost 0 bases, the J end lost 4 bases, and 15 bases lay between the germline ends. The CDR3 spells CASSLSVGRSLYGYTF. Here the CDR3 DNA reads TGTGCCAGCAGTTTATCCGTGGGGCGCAGCCTCTATGGCTACACCTTC.